The TCR beta chain described here comes from a study of cytomegalovirus exposure and HLA in healthy donors. Overall study: Membership in the Caucasian-associated ancestry cluster was found for 81% of 300 to 500 genotyped donors. Study results and caveats: Indistinguishable V segments, including TRBV6-2 and TRBV6-3, were excluded. Sequencing depth across donors, presence/absence analyses assumed, was roughly uniform. Usually a TCR sequence was rare, but some public TCRs were found in many donors.

13 Jbeta primers and 60 Vbeta primers were used for the PCR. The repertoire was sequenced with immunoSEQ multiplex PCR; TCRdb's copy has only in-frame clones and lacks some. The sample has 150,000 to 170,000 clones, about 80% seen once. The junction had 2 bases not matched to a gene; V was cut back by 5 bases and J by 1 base. Looked up from germline, CDR1 is MNHNY and CDR2 is SVGAGI (reference sequence). This CDR3 is 13 amino acids long. To note about this clone: Its antigen is not identified. Other nucleotide sequences from this sample produce the same CDR3.

The receptor's source is a man in his thirties or forties in good health and CMV-seropositive. The specimen was PBMCs. The chain couples TRBV6-6 to TRBJ2-7; 7 nucleotides line up with TRBD1. The CDR3 DNA reads TGTGCCAGCAGTCCGGGACAGTCCTACGAGCAGTACTTC. Translation gives CASSPGQSYEQYF.